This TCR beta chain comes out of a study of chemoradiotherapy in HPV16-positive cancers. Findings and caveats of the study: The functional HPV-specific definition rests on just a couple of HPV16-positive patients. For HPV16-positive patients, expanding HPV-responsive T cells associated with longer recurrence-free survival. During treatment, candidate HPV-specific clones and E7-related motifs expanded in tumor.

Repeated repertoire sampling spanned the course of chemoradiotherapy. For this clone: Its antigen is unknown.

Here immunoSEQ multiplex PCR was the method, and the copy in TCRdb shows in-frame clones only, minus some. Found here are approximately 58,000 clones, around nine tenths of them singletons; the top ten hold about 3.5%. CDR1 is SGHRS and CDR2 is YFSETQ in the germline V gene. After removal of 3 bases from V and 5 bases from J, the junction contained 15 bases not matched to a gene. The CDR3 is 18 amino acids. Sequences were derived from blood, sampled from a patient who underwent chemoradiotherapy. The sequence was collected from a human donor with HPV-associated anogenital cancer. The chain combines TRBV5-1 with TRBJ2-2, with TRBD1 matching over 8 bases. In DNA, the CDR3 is TGCGCCAGCAGCTACCAGCCTTTCGGACAGGGTGGGACCGGGGAGCTGTTTTTT. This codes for CASSYQPFGQGGTGELFF.